This T cell receptor beta chain was identified during a study of cytomegalovirus exposure and HLA in healthy donors. The study's findings and limits: TRBV6-2, TRBV6-3 and some other V segments were unresolvable in 87-base-pair reads. For most subjects, TCR beta sequences were reported to predict HLA-A and HLA-B alleles with accuracy. When analyzed later, a missense DCLRE1C variant was found to be linked to TCR beta V- and J-gene trimming.

As to this clone: The antigen remains unidentified.

V lost 4 bases and J lost 2; bases outside the gene matches: 16. The CDR3 sequence is 19 residues long. CDR1 and CDR2 from the germline V gene are MNHEY and SMNVEV (reference sequence). Nominally healthy donors were sampled, though unrecorded immune exposures were likely. Both 60 Vbeta primers and 13 Jbeta primers went into the PCR. The repertoire was sequenced with immunoSEQ multiplex PCR; TCRdb's copy has only in-frame clones and lacks some. The sample lists some 90,000 clones; 70% to 80% were seen once. The sequenced sample was PBMCs. The rearrangement joins TRBV27 to TRBJ2-3; the match to TRBD2 covers 9 bases. This TCR was sampled from a man aged 60-69 years in good health and CMV-seronegative. DNA for the CDR3: TGTGCCAGCAGTTCACAACCCCCCTCAGCGGGAGGAGACACAGATACGCAGTATTTT. Amino acid sequence: CASSSQPPSAGGDTDTQYF.